What follows are 2 T cell receptor beta chains derived from one specimen sequenced in a study of T cells after yellow fever vaccination. From the 5' RACE reads, TCRdb called clonotypes with MiXCR, one entry per CDR3 protein. The sample lists some 250,000 distinct CDR3 sequences, roughly 4% occurring once. The sequencing here drew on PBMCs, taken 15 days after the yellow fever booster vaccination. These receptors all stem from a young man who received the YFV17D yellow fever vaccine.

The chain employs TRBV5-1 and TRBJ2-1; D is uncertain. Germline CDR1 is SGHRS and CDR2 is YFSETQ. The CDR3 totals 12 residues. Trimming cost V 4 bases and J 8 bases, with 10 bases left between them. The chain's CDR3 is CASSQKRDEQFF. The CDR3 DNA reads TGCGCCAGCAGCCAGAAACGGGATGAGCAGTTCTTC.

This clonotype showed up just a few times. J is TRBJ1-6 and V is TRBV2; possible D gene TRBD1, 5 bases. Germline CDR1 is SNHLY and CDR2 is FYNNEI. V was trimmed by 7 bases and J by 6 bases, leaving 13 bases between them. The CDR3 sequence is 14 residues long. The CDR3, as DNA: TGTGCCAGCACCGACCGGGGCCGTAATTCACCCCTCCACTTT. Amino acids: CASTDRGRNSPLHF.